The 20 T cell receptor beta chains listed next were all sequenced from one sample in a study of Graves' ophthalmopathy and Graves' hyperthyroidism. Amplification targeted the TCR beta CDR3 regions, with RNA transcripts as the source material. First-round RT-PCR relied on HTBI primers, and a second-round multiplex PCR came next. TCRdb reprocessed the multiplex PCR reads via MiXCR and lists one record per CDR3 protein. This sample has 200,000 to 250,000 distinct CDR3 sequences, with about 22% found just once. The sequenced sample was peripheral blood. These receptors originate from a woman aged 45-65 years with Graves' ophthalmopathy.

This clonotype was detected ten times or more. The chain couples TRBV5-1 to TRBJ1-1; D uncertain. Trimming cost V 1 base and J 3 bases, with 10 bases left between them. The CDR3 is made up of 14 amino acids. Germline V lookup: CDR1 SGHRS, CDR2 YFSETQ. The CDR3, as DNA: TGCGCCAGCAGCTTGCAAACAGAGGACACTGAAGCTTTCTTT. Protein sequence: CASSLQTEDTEAFF.

This clonotype came up many times. This chain uses TRBV5-1 with TRBJ2-7; D is perhaps TRBD1 or TRBD2 (5 bases each). Germline-derived CDR1 and CDR2 are SGHRS and YFSETQ. This CDR3 comprises 13 residues. The V gene lost 0 bases and the J gene lost 3 bases, with 7 bases spanning the gap. CDR3 nucleotides: TGCGCCAGCAGCTTGGTTGGGGGCTACGAGCAGTACTTC. The encoded protein is CASSLVGGYEQYF. Filled out from reference TRBV5-1 and TRBJ2-7, the complete variable domain reads KAGVTQTPRYLIKTRGQQVTLSCSPISGHRSVSWYQQTPGQGLQFLFEYFSETQRNKGNFPGRFSGRQFSNSRSEMNVSTLELGDSALYLCASSLVGGYEQYFGPGTRLTVT.

This clonotype was seen at least ten times. The chain uses TRBV5-1 and TRBJ1-5, with 7 bases that match TRBD1. This CDR3 has 14 amino acids. The ends lost 2 bases at V and 4 bases at J; junction bases unmatched: 3. Germline-derived CDR1 and CDR2 are SGHRS and YFSETQ. CDR3 sequence (DNA): TGCGCCAGCAGCTTCGGGACAGAAAATCAGCCCCAGCATTTT. Residues: CASSFGTENQPQHF.

This clonotype was recorded at least ten times. The V call is TRBV7-2, the J call TRBJ1-2, with D perhaps TRBD1 (5 bases). CDR1 and CDR2 from the germline V gene are SGHTA and FQGNSA. V lost 6 bases and J lost 7, with 21 bases in between. This CDR3 comprises 15 residues. As DNA, the CDR3 is TGTGCCAGCAGTTTAAGCGGGGCAGGCCAAGGTGGCTACACCTTC. It translates to CASSLSGAGQGGYTF.

This clonotype was observed at least ten times. This chain links TRBV11-2 with TRBJ2-7; tentatively, D is TRBD1 or TRBD2 (5 bases each). The length of the CDR3 is 15 residues. The germline V gene has CDR1 SGHAT and CDR2 FQNNGV. V was shortened by 5 bases and J by 0 bases, with 14 bases between the two germline ends. Here the CDR3 reads CASSINRDASYEQYF. In DNA, the CDR3 is TGTGCCAGCAGCATCAATCGGGACGCCTCCTACGAGCAGTACTTC. The variable domain in full, with the rest retrieved from reference TRBV11-2 and TRBJ2-7, is EAGVAQSPRYKIIEKRQSVAFWCNPISGHATLYWYQQILGQGPKLLIQFQNNGVVDDSQLPKDRFSAERLKGVDSTLKIQPAKLEDSAVYLCASSINRDASYEQYFGPGTRLTVT.

Only a few counts were recorded for this clonotype. A single base separates this from a much larger clone, so it may be a read error. Without the conserved terminal phenylalanine or tryptophan, this CDR3 likely stems from a read error. The chain recombines TRBV5-1 with TRBJ2-7, with a tentative D call TRBD1 (6 bases). Germline CDR1 is SGHRS and CDR2 is YFSETQ. This CDR3 has 14 amino acids. V was trimmed by 3 bases and J by 7 bases, leaving 17 bases between them. As DNA, the CDR3 is TGCGCCAGCAGCTCGTTACAGGGAGTTGGAGAGCAGTACCTC. This encodes CASSSLQGVGEQYL.

This clonotype was observed many times. The chain uses TRBV13 and TRBJ2-5, with TRBD2 as a possible D gene (5 bases). Trimming left V 6 bases short and J 4 bases short, with 12 bases between. CDR3 length equals 13 residues. Germline V lookup: CDR1 PRHDT, CDR2 FYEKMQ (reference sequence). This CDR3 is CASSPRGRETQYF. CDR3 sequence (DNA): TGTGCCAGCAGTCCTCGAGGGCGAGAGACCCAGTACTTC.

This clonotype was found many times. V and J are TRBV28 and TRBJ1-5; TRBD1 might be the D (5 bases). With 8 bases removed from V and 16 bases from J, the gap between germline ends came to 12 bases. The germline gives CDR1 MDHEN, CDR2 SYDVKM. CDR3 length: 9 amino acids. The CDR3 loop reads CASGAHKHF. For the CDR3, the DNA is TGTGCCAGCGGGGCCCACAAACATTTT. The whole variable domain, filled in from reference TRBV28 and TRBJ1-5, reads DVKVTQSSRYLVKRTGEKVFLECVQDMDHENMFWYRQDPGLGLRLIYFSYDVKMKEKGDIPEGYSVSREKKERFSLILESASTNQTSMYLCASGAHKHFGDGTRLSIL.

The chain has TRBV28 and TRBJ1-5; 10 bases agree with TRBD1. CDR1 is MDHEN and CDR2 is SYDVKM in the germline V gene. This CDR3 has 15 amino acids. V shed 5 bases, J shed 3 bases, and the junction held 4 bases outside the gene matches. The CDR3 bases are TGTGCCAGCAGTGACAGGGGGCAGAACAATCAGCCCCAGCATTTT. Translated: CASSDRGQNNQPQHF.

The chain is built from TRBV6-5 and TRBJ1-2; the D gene is possibly TRBD1 (5 bases). Germline CDR1 is MNHEY and CDR2 is SVGAGI. The germline V and J ends were trimmed by 4 bases and 5 bases, with 20 bases remaining between them. The CDR3 has 16 residues. CDR3 in amino acids: CASSSPKWGGRYGYTF. The CDR3, as DNA: TGTGCCAGCAGTTCCCCCAAATGGGGCGGGCGGTATGGCTACACCTTC.

The rearrangement links TRBV12-3 or TRBV12-4 to TRBJ1-2; 10 nucleotides line up with TRBD1. The CDR3 contains 15 residues. J lost 4 bases, V lost 4 bases, and 6 bases had no gene match. CDR3 sequence reads: CASSSGTGVRYGYTF. In DNA, the CDR3 is TGTGCCAGCAGTTCCGGGACAGGGGTACGCTATGGCTACACCTTC.

This clonotype was recorded at least ten times. The V and J genes are TRBV19 and TRBJ2-2; the match to TRBD1 covers 8 bases. The CDR3 covers 14 residues. CDR1 and CDR2 (germline): LNHDA, SQIVND (reference sequence). V trimming: 5 bases; J trimming: 5 bases; junction bases outside the gene matches: 4. The chain's CDR3 is CASSRTGKTGELFF. The CDR3 nucleotides are TGTGCCAGTAGTCGGACAGGGAAGACCGGGGAGCTGTTTTTT.

In its sample, this clonotype was seen many times. V gene TRBV6-1 combines with J gene TRBJ1-6; D is uncertain. Germline CDR1 and CDR2: MNHNS and SASEGT. The CDR3 extends over 12 amino acids. V lost 0 bases, J lost 11 bases, and 5 bases lay in between. Written as DNA, the CDR3 is TGTGCCAGCAGTGAAGCGGGCGCACCCCTCCACTTT. Protein: CASSEAGAPLHF.

The chain has TRBV18 and TRBJ1-2; no definite D call. The V end lost 6 bases, the J end lost 1 base, and 9 bases lay between the germline ends. Germline V gene data show CDR1 as KGHSH and CDR2 as LQKENI. This CDR3 has 13 amino acids. CDR3 coding DNA: TGTGCCAGCTCCGCGGACTTTAACTATGGCTACACCTTC. It is translated as CASSADFNYGYTF.

Ten or more counts support this clonotype. The chain recombines TRBV6-5 with TRBJ2-2, with D tentatively TRBD1 (5 bases). Trimming took off 8 bases at V and 3 bases at J, with 10 bases between the two ends. This CDR3 is built from 13 residues. CDR1 and CDR2 (germline): MNHEY, SVGAGI. CDR3 nucleotide sequence: TGTGCCAGCGGACCAGGGTACACCGGGGAGCTGTTTTTT. It specifies CASGPGYTGELFF.

This clonotype was counted once. This chain joins TRBV30 and TRBJ2-5, with D unresolved. The CDR3 is made up of 13 amino acids. V dropped 0 bases and J dropped 7 bases, with 12 bases sitting between them. CDR1 is GTSNPN, CDR2 SVGIG, per germline (reference sequence). This chain's CDR3 is CAWSVLLVGTQYF. In DNA form, the CDR3 reads TGTGCCTGGAGTGTACTTCTGGTTGGGACCCAGTACTTC.

This clonotype was detected many times. This chain uses TRBV10-3 with TRBJ1-6; maybe TRBD1 (5 bases). The ends were cut back, 5 bases at V and 4 bases at J, with 6 bases in the middle. This CDR3 has 13 residues. CDR1 and CDR2 (germline): ENHRY, SYGVKD. The CDR3 DNA sequence: TGTGCCATCAGTACAGGATATAATTCACCCCTCCACTTT. Protein product: CAISTGYNSPLHF.

In this sample, this clonotype turned up many times. The chain couples TRBV28 to TRBJ2-5; D perhaps matches TRBD2 (5 bases). The germline gives CDR1 MDHEN, CDR2 SYDVKM. The CDR3 is made up of 13 amino acids. Trimming took 2 bases from V and 5 from J, leaving 9 bases between them. CDR3 DNA sequence: TGTGCCAGCAGTTTAAGAGGGTACGAGACCCAGTACTTC. Translation: CASSLRGYETQYF.

This clonotype was observed at least ten times. The J gene is TRBJ2-7, the V gene TRBV20-1, with 8 positions matching TRBD1. The length of the CDR3 is 13 residues. Germline V gene lookup returns CDR1 DFQATT and CDR2 SNEGSKA (reference sequence). Trimming cost V 1 base and J 6 bases; bases outside gene matches: 5. DNA for the CDR3: TGCAGTGCTAGAGGGCAGGGGGCTGGCGAGCAGTACTTC. Its protein product is CSARGQGAGEQYF.

The genes are TRBV5-1 and TRBJ2-7; 10 bases line up with TRBD1. Germline loops: CDR1 SGHRS, CDR2 YFSETQ. V was clipped by 4 bases and J by 6 bases; unmatched bases: 10. The CDR3 has 15 residues. The chain's CDR3 is CASSQDPGQGREQYF. The DNA of the CDR3 is TGCGCCAGCAGCCAAGACCCGGGACAGGGGCGCGAGCAGTACTTC.